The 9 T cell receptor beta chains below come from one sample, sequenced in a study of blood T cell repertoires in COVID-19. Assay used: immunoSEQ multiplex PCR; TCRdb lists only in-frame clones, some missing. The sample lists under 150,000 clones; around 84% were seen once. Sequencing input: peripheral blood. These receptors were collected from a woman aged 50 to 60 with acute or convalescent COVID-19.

CDR3 DNA: TGTGCCAGCAGCCGAGCGACTAGCCTATTCACAGATACGCAGTATTTT. Its protein is CASSRATSLFTDTQYF. V is TRBV3-1 (or the pseudogene TRBV3-2) and J is TRBJ2-3; 7 bases match TRBD2. CDR1 and CDR2 from the germline V gene are LGHDT and YNNKEL (reference sequence). The CDR3 sequence is 16 residues long. J gave up 2 bases and V 4 bases, and 9 bases lay outside the gene matches.

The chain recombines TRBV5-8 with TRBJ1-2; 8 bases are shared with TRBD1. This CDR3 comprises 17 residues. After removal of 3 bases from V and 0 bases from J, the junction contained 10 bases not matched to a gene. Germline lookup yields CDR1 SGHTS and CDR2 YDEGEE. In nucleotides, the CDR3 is TGTGCCAGCAGCTCATCAGGGGGCCTCCACACTAACTATGGCTACACCTTC. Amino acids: CASSSSGGLHTNYGYTF.

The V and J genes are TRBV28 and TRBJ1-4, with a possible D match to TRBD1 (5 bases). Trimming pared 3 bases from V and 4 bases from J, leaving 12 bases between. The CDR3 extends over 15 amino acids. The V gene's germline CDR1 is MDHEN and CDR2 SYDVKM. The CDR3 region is CASSFQGFYNEKLFF. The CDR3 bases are TGTGCCAGCAGTTTCCAGGGATTTTATAATGAAAAACTGTTTTTT. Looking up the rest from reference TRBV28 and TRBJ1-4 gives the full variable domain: DVKVTQSSRYLVKRTGEKVFLECVQDMDHENMFWYRQDPGLGLRLIYFSYDVKMKEKGDIPEGYSVSREKKERFSLILESASTNQTSMYLCASSFQGFYNEKLFFGSGTQLSVL.

The CDR3 coding sequence is TGCAGTGCTAGAAGAGGGGAGCAGTTCTTC. This codes for CSARRGEQFF. This chain joins TRBV20-1 and TRBJ2-1; D is possibly TRBD2 (5 bases). V lost 2 bases to trimming and J lost 10 bases, with 6 bases between them. Germline-derived CDR1 and CDR2 are DFQATT and SNEGSKA (reference sequence). This CDR3 is 10 amino acids long.

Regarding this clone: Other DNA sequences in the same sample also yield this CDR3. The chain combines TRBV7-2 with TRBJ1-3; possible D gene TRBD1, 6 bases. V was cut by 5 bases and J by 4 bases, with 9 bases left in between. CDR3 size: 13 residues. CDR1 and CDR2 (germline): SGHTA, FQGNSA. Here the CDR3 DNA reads TGTGCCAGCAGCGTAAGGGGGGGAAACACCATATATTTT. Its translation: CASSVRGGNTIYF.

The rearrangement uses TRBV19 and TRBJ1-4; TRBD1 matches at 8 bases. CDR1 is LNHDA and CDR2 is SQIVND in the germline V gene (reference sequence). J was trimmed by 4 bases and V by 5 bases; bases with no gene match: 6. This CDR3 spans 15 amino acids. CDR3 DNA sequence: TGTGCCAGTAGTGCGCGACAGGGGAATAATGAAAAACTGTTTTTT. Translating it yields CASSARQGNNEKLFF.

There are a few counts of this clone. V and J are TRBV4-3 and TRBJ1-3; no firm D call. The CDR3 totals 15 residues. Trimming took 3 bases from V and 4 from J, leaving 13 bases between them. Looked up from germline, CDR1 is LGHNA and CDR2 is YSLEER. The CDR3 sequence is CASSQEPTSGNTIYF. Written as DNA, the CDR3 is TGCGCCAGCAGCCAGGAGCCAACTTCGGGAAACACCATATATTTT.

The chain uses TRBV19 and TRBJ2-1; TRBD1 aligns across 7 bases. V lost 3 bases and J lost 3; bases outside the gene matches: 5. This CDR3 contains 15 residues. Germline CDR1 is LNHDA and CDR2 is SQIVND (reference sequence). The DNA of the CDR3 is TGTGCCAGTAGTATGGAGGACAGGAACTACAATGAGCAGTTCTTC. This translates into CASSMEDRNYNEQFF.

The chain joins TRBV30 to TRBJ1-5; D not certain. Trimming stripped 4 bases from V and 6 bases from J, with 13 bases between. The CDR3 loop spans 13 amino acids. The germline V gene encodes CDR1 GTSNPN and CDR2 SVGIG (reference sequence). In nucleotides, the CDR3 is TGTGCCTGGACCGCGGGGAGCGGTCAGCCCCAGCATTTT. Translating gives CAWTAGSGQPQHF.